Below, 12 T cell receptor beta chains from the same sample are listed, as sequenced in a study of beta chain features in type 1 diabetes. The sequenced template was cDNA made from the entire isolated RNA. Generated by immunoSEQ multiplex PCR, the TCRdb table keeps only in-frame clones and is missing some. Here the sample spans approximately 330,000 clones, 9.5% to 12% being singletons. The sequencing sample was made of naive CD4+ T cells from blood. These receptors were taken from a woman younger than 45 in good health.

Regarding this clone: The same CDR3 is also encoded by other DNA sequences in this sample. The chain couples TRBV9 to TRBJ2-7; 13 bases match TRBD2. The V gene's germline CDR1 is SGDLS and CDR2 YYNGEE. This CDR3 region has 15 residues. Losses at the gene ends were 2 bases for V and 3 bases for J; bases not matched to a gene: 2. The CDR3 sequence: CASSVGTSGIYEQYF. CDR3 DNA sequence: TGTGCCAGCAGCGTCGGGACTAGCGGGATCTACGAGCAGTACTTC. Drawing the rest from reference TRBV9 and TRBJ2-7, the complete variable domain is DSGVTQTPKHLITATGQRVTLRCSPRSGDLSVYWYQQSLDQGLQFLIQYYNGEERAKGNILERFSAQQFPDLHSELNLSSLELGDSALYFCASSVGTSGIYEQYFGPGTRLTVT.

V usage is TRBV6-1 and J usage is TRBJ2-3; possible D gene TRBD2, 6 bases. The CDR3 runs 14 residues. The germline V and J ends were trimmed by 6 bases and 3 bases, with 13 bases remaining between them. Per germline, CDR1 MNHNS and CDR2 SASEGT. The CDR3 coding sequence is TGTGCCAGCAGCGGCGGAGGGGTTACAGATACGCAGTATTTT. As protein: CASSGGGVTDTQYF.

The chain uses TRBV27 and TRBJ2-1; 7 bases fit TRBD2. CDR3 length: 14 amino acids. V gave up 8 bases and J gave up 0 bases; unmatched junction bases: 4. Looked up from germline, CDR1 is MNHEY and CDR2 is SMNVEV (reference sequence). In DNA, the CDR3 is TGTGCCAGCGGGACTACCAGCTCCTACAATGAGCAGTTCTTC. Its protein product is CASGTTSSYNEQFF.

This clone has only a few counts. The chain recombines TRBV7-8 with TRBJ2-1, with 9 bases fitting TRBD2. CDR1 is SGHVS and CDR2 is FQNEAQ in the germline V gene. The CDR3 length is 15 residues. V shed 5 bases, J shed 4 bases, and the junction held 6 bases outside the gene matches. Written as DNA, the CDR3 is TGTGCCAGCAGCCGAACTAGCGGGCCGTACAATGAGCAGTTCTTC. Amino acids: CASSRTSGPYNEQFF.

The chain carries TRBV27 and TRBJ2-1, with TRBD2 identical over 8 bases. This CDR3 spans 15 amino acids. After removal of 0 bases from V and 9 bases from J, the junction contained 7 bases not matched to a gene. CDR1 is MNHEY and CDR2 is SMNVEV in the germline V gene (reference sequence). Written as DNA, the CDR3 is TGTGCCAGCAGTTTATCTTCGGCGGCGGGGGGTGAGCAGTTCTTC. This sequence encodes CASSLSSAAGGEQFF.

The V gene is TRBV28, the J gene TRBJ2-1; 8 nucleotides match TRBD1. Germline V CDR1 and CDR2: MDHEN, SYDVKM. The CDR3 length is 15 residues. The junction had 7 bases not matched to a gene; V was cut back by 2 bases and J by 7 bases. This chain's CDR3 is CASSLPQGAENEQFF. DNA for the CDR3: TGTGCCAGCAGTTTACCCCAGGGGGCGGAAAATGAGCAGTTCTTC. Variable domain in full (rest from reference TRBV28 and TRBJ2-1): DVKVTQSSRYLVKRTGEKVFLECVQDMDHENMFWYRQDPGLGLRLIYFSYDVKMKEKGDIPEGYSVSREKKERFSLILESASTNQTSMYLCASSLPQGAENEQFFGPGTRLTVL.

This clone was found a few times. The germline gene is not matched at one end of the junction; a read error may be the cause. The V call is TRBV7-7, the J call TRBJ2-5, with D tentatively TRBD2 (5 bases). Germline loops: CDR1 SSHAT, CDR2 FNYEAQ (reference sequence). The CDR3 has 15 residues. CDR3 loop: CASSLGGLLGETQYF. The CDR3 nucleotides read TGTGCTAGCAGCTTGGGCGGGCTCCTGGGAGAGACCCAGTACTTC.

This clone was counted between two and nine times. V usage is TRBV7-8 and J usage is TRBJ2-7; 10 bases are a match to TRBD2. The J segment lost 5 bases and the V segment lost 5 bases, leaving 12 bases of the junction unmatched. The CDR3 covers 16 residues. Germline V gives CDR1 SGHVS, CDR2 FQNEAQ. This CDR3 reads CASSTGTVLAGDEQYF. CDR3 sequence (DNA): TGTGCCAGCAGCACGGGGACAGTTCTAGCGGGAGACGAGCAGTACTTC.

The sample holds a few counts of this clone. This chain connects TRBV29-1 to TRBJ1-2, with TRBD1 identical over 8 bases. The CDR3 consists of 13 residues. Germline V gene lookup returns CDR1 SQVTM and CDR2 ANQGSEA. Losses at the gene ends were 6 bases for V and 8 bases for J; bases not matched to a gene: 11. CDR3 bases: TGCAGCGTCAAAAGGACAGGGTTTGAGGGCTACACCTTC. Protein sequence: CSVKRTGFEGYTF.

The genes are TRBV7-2 and TRBJ2-4, with TRBD2 matching over 8 bases. The CDR3 spans 15 residues. From germline, CDR1 is SGHTA and CDR2 FQGNSA. Unmatched junction bases numbered 11, after V lost 4 bases and J lost 9 bases. CDR3 protein: CASSSLHAGGAIQYF. CDR3 coding DNA: TGTGCCAGCAGCTCCCTCCATGCGGGAGGCGCCATTCAGTACTTC.

The V and J genes are TRBV19 and TRBJ2-1; a weak D match, TRBD1 (6 bases). The V gene lost 3 bases and the J gene lost 5 bases, with 14 bases spanning the gap. CDR1 LNHDA and CDR2 SQIVND come from the germline V gene (reference sequence). This CDR3 comprises 15 residues. CDR3 protein: CASSMSQGTHNEQFF. The CDR3 nucleotides are TGTGCCAGTAGTATGTCCCAGGGGACACACAATGAGCAGTTCTTC.

The V call is TRBV5-1, the J call TRBJ2-7; D possibly corresponds to TRBD2 (6 bases). V gave up 2 bases and J gave up 3 bases, with 9 bases separating them. Per germline, CDR1 SGHRS and CDR2 YFSETQ. The CDR3 is 13 residues long. CDR3 sequence (DNA): TGCGCCAGCAGCTTATCCGGGGGCTACGAGCAGTACTTC. Protein sequence: CASSLSGGYEQYF.